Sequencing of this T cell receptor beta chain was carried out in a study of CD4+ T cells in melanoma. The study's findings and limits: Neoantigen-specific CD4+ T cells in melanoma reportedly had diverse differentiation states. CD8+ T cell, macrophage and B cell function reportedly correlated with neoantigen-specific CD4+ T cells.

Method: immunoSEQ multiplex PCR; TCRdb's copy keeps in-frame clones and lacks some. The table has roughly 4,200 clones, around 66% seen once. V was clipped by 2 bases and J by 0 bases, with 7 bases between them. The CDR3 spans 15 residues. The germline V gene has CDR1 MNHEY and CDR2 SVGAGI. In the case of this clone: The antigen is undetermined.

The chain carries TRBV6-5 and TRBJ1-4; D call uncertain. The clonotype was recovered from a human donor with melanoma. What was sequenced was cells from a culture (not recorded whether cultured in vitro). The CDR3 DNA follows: TGTGCCAGCAGTTACGGGATTGCAACTAATGAAAAACTGTTTTTT. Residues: CASSYGIATNEKLFF.